The sequence of this TCR beta chain was determined in a study of CD8+ T cells in alopecia areata. Study-wide findings and caveats: Scalp sample data also include resident alphabeta T cells from normal skin.

Lesional scalp punch biopsies and peripheral blood came from alopecia areata patients. Investigators isolated RNA and reverse transcribed it into cDNA to act as the sequencing template. Method: immunoSEQ multiplex PCR; TCRdb's copy keeps in-frame clones and lacks some. The data hold around 140,000 clones, with around 87% observed a single time. A remark on this clone: What it recognizes is unknown.

Germline V gene sequence: CDR1 SGHTA, CDR2 FQGTGA. The CDR3 covers 11 residues. The V gene is TRBV7-3, the J gene TRBJ2-7, with TRBD2 identical over 9 bases. The sequencing used CD8+ T cells sorted from blood, collected at week 0. This clonotype was sampled from a human donor with alopecia areata. CDR3 residues: CASSLRLAGSV. CDR3 nucleotides: TGTGCCAGCAGCTTAAGGCTAGCGGGGTCGGTC.